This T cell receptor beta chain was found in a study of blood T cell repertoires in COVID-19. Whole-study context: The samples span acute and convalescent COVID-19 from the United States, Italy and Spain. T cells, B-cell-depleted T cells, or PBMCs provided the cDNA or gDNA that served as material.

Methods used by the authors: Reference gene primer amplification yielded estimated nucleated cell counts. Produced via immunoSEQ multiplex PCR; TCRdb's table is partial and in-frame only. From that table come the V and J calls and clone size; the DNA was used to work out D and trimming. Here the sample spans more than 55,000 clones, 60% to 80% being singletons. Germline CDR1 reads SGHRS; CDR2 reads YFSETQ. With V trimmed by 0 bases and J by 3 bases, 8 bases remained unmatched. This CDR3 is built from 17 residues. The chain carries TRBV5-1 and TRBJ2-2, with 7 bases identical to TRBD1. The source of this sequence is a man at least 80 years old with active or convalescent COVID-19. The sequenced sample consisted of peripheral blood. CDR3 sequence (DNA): TGCGCCAGCAGCTTGGCGACAGGGTTGACCGACACCGGGGAGCTGTTTTTT. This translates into CASSLATGLTDTGELFF.